A single sample is the source of the 17 T cell receptor beta chains below, sequenced in a study of CXCR3-negative and CXCR3-positive naive CD8 T cells. Study outcomes and limitations: Hydrophobicity of TRB CDR3s was greater in CXCR3-positive naive cells than in CXCR3-negative naive cells.

Libraries were UMI-labeled 5' RACE TRB cDNA. One entry per CDR3 protein, without DNA, is what TCRdb gives after re-calling the 5' RACE reads. Recorded here are 130,000 to 150,000 distinct CDR3 sequences; the top ten clones represent around 0.28%. These TCRs' antigens remain unknown. The sequenced sample was naive CXCR3+ CD8+ T cells from blood. As for subset: CD45RO-CCR7+CD27+CD95- naive CD8+ T cells expressing CXCR3 (TNR3+). These receptors were obtained from a human donor in good health. Some clones in this sample may be carry-over from other donors' samples.

The chain combines TRBV7-9 with TRBJ1-1; the TCRdb call, TRBD1, lacks DNA for checking. CDR3 length: 15 residues. CDR1 is SEHNR, CDR2 FQNEAQ, per germline (reference sequence). The CDR3 region is CASSSPGQGNTEAFF.

This chain uses TRBV7-6 with TRBJ1-1. CDR1 SGHVS and CDR2 FNYEAQ come from the germline V gene. The CDR3 length is 13 residues. The chain's CDR3 is CASSLEENTEAFF.

The chain is built from TRBV4-2 and TRBJ1-4; the TCRdb call, TRBD1, lacks DNA for checking. The V gene's germline CDR1 is LGHNA and CDR2 YNFKEQ. The CDR3 runs 17 residues. The CDR3 spells CASSQPGQGEANEKLFF.

The J gene is TRBJ2-7, the V gene TRBV5-1; the D gene TCRdb calls, TRBD1, cannot be checked with no DNA. The length of the CDR3 is 12 residues. Germline lookup yields CDR1 SGHRS and CDR2 YFSETQ. The CDR3: CASSWTGSEQYF.

This chain uses TRBV7-2 with TRBJ1-5; TCRdb picks TRBD1, but there is no DNA to check that call. The germline V gene has CDR1 SGHTA and CDR2 FQGNSA. The CDR3 consists of 15 residues. CDR3 residues: CASSLDPGADQPQHF.

V is TRBV7-6 and J is TRBJ2-5; TCRdb reports TRBD1, a call that lacks DNA to check it against. The CDR3 has 15 amino acids. The V gene's germline CDR1 is SGHVS and CDR2 FNYEAQ. This chain's CDR3 is CASRPGTVFQETQYF.

CDR3 region: CASSLIGDEQFF. J is TRBJ2-1 and V is TRBV27; TCRdb outputs TRBD1, but without DNA this stays unchecked. The germline V gene encodes CDR1 MNHEY and CDR2 SMNVEV (reference sequence). This CDR3 comprises 12 residues.

J is TRBJ2-7 and V is TRBV7-9; TCRdb gives TRBD2 as the D gene, but with no DNA this cannot be confirmed. CDR1 SEHNR and CDR2 FQNEAQ come from the germline V gene (reference sequence). The CDR3 loop spans 16 amino acids. This chain's CDR3 is CASSLEGLAGAYEQYF.

This sequence joins TRBV5-1 and TRBJ1-5. Per the germline V gene, CDR1 is SGHRS and CDR2 is YFSETQ. There are 15 residues in the CDR3. CDR3 amino acids: CASSLAGGLNQPQHF.

J is TRBJ2-1 and V is TRBV28; TCRdb selects TRBD2, and the lack of DNA leaves this call unchecked. Germline V gene data show CDR1 as MDHEN and CDR2 as SYDVKM. The CDR3 is made up of 16 amino acids. CDR3 sequence reads: CASSLRGLAGVGEQFF.

The chain links TRBV3-1 to TRBJ2-7; TCRdb's assignment of TRBD1 cannot be checked, as there is no DNA. The CDR3 extends over 15 amino acids. Germline-derived CDR1 and CDR2 are LGHDT and YNNKEL (reference sequence). CDR3: CASSQPGTGPYEQYF.

The CDR3 is CASSTAWTGGGYNEQFF. V gene TRBV5-1 combines with J gene TRBJ2-1; TCRdb outputs TRBD1, but without DNA this stays unchecked. This CDR3 is 17 amino acids long. Per the germline V gene, CDR1 is SGHRS and CDR2 is YFSETQ.

The genes are TRBV10-3 and TRBJ2-1. The CDR3 length is 16 residues. Looked up from germline, CDR1 is ENHRY and CDR2 is SYGVKD. CDR3 in amino acids: CAISETYRGSYNEQFF.

V gene TRBV24-1 combines with J gene TRBJ2-1; the TCRdb D gene call, TRBD1, has no DNA to confirm it. There are 16 residues in the CDR3. Germline CDR1 KGHDR, CDR2 SFDVKD. CDR3 amino acids: CATSDPTRTFYNEQFF.

The chain uses TRBV14 and TRBJ2-2; the TCRdb call, TRBD1, lacks DNA for checking. Germline values: CDR1 SGHDN, CDR2 FVKESK. The CDR3 is 17 amino acids. The CDR3 loop is CASSQDLPGRNTGELFF.

The V call is TRBV11-2, the J call TRBJ2-7; without DNA, the TCRdb call of TRBD2 cannot be checked. CDR3 length equals 14 residues. CDR1 is SGHAT and CDR2 is FQNNGV in the germline V gene. The CDR3 loop is CASSSAGGSYEQYF.

The CDR3 region is CASSLERGRTDEQFF. The chain is built from TRBV5-1 and TRBJ2-1; TCRdb names TRBD1, which stays unverified in the absence of DNA. CDR3 size: 15 residues. Germline V gives CDR1 SGHRS, CDR2 YFSETQ.